The next 7 T cell receptor beta chains were all read from a single sample in a study of blood T cell repertoires in COVID-19. Only in-frame clones appear in the TCRdb table, and some are missing; sequencing was by immunoSEQ multiplex PCR. This sample yields 45,000 to 55,000 clones, of which 90% are seen a single time; 3% to 3.5% belongs to the top ten. Sequencing used peripheral blood. These receptors were obtained from a human donor in a cohort sampled during active COVID-19.

The CDR3 is CATSRETSAAYEQYF. As DNA, the CDR3 is TGTGCCACCAGCAGGGAGACTAGCGCGGCCTACGAGCAGTACTTC. The V and J genes are TRBV15 and TRBJ2-7, with 8 bases aligning to TRBD2. Germline V gene sequence: CDR1 LNHNV, CDR2 YYDKDF (reference sequence). CDR3 length: 15 residues. After removal of 3 bases from V and 2 bases from J, the junction contained 6 bases not matched to a gene.

The chain recombines TRBV6-1 with TRBJ2-3; 7 nucleotides align to TRBD2. The V gene's germline CDR1 is MNHNS and CDR2 SASEGT. J was trimmed by 8 bases and V by 4 bases; bases with no gene match: 18. This CDR3 contains 17 residues. The CDR3 region is CASSAPLGGLAGSTQYF. The CDR3 DNA follows: TGTGCCAGCAGTGCCCCCCTGGGGGGATTAGCGGGCAGTACGCAGTATTTT.

The rearrangement joins TRBV28 to TRBJ1-5; 8 bases align to TRBD1. CDR1 is MDHEN, CDR2 SYDVKM, per germline. Trimming cost V 2 bases and J 4 bases; bases outside gene matches: 4. The CDR3 is made up of 15 amino acids. The CDR3 loop reads CASSLIGTGNQPQHF. CDR3 nucleotides: TGTGCCAGCAGTTTAATTGGGACAGGTAATCAGCCCCAGCATTTT.

The rearrangement links TRBV7-6 to TRBJ1-4; 10 bases map to TRBD1. Germline V CDR1 and CDR2: SGHVS, FNYEAQ. The CDR3 is made up of 14 amino acids. The junction had 0 bases not matched to a gene; V was cut back by 3 bases and J by 5 bases. CDR3 protein: CASSLDRGNEKLFF. The CDR3 DNA reads as TGTGCCAGCAGCTTGGACAGGGGGAATGAAAAACTGTTTTTT.

This clone was seen more than once but under ten times. This chain uses TRBV4-2 with TRBJ1-5; weak D call: TRBD1 (6 bases). The CDR3 extends over 14 amino acids. The V gene's germline CDR1 is LGHNA and CDR2 YNFKEQ. Trimming removed 4 bases from V and 0 bases from J, with 7 bases in between. DNA for the CDR3: TGTGCCAGCAGCCCGACAGGTAGCAATCAGCCCCAGCATTTT. This translates into CASSPTGSNQPQHF.

V and J are TRBV2 and TRBJ2-6, with D maybe TRBD1 (6 bases). In germline, CDR1 is SNHLY, CDR2 FYNNEI. Between the trimmed V and J ends, which lost 6 bases and 0 bases, there was a span of 9 bases. The CDR3 runs to 15 residues. The CDR3 DNA reads as TGTGCCAGCAGGTGGGACACCTCTGGGGCCAACGTCCTGACTTTC. Its protein is CASRWDTSGANVLTF.

The V and J genes are TRBV4-1 and TRBJ2-1, with 10 bases aligning to TRBD2. V lost 4 bases, J lost 2 bases, and 8 bases stayed unmatched. The CDR3 is 17 amino acids. Germline V gene lookup returns CDR1 MGHRA and CDR2 YSYEKL. CDR3 residues: CASSRLAGVDAYNEQFF. The CDR3 coding sequence is TGCGCCAGCAGCCGCCTAGCGGGAGTGGATGCCTACAATGAGCAGTTCTTC.